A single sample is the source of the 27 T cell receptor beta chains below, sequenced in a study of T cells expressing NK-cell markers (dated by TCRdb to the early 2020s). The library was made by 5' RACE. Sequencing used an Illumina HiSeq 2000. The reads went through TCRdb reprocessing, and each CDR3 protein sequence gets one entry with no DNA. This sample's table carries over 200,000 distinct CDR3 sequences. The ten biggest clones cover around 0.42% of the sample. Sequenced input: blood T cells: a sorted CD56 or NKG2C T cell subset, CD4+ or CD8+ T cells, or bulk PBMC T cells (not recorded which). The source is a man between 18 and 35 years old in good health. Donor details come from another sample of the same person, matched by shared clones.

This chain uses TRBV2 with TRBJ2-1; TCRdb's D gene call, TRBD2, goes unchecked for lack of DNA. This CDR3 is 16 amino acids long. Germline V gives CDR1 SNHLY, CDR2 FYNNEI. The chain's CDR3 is CASSVPAGATYNEQFF. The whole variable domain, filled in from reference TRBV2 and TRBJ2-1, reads EPEVTQTPSHQVTQMGQEVILRCVPISNHLYFYWYRQILGQKVEFLVSFYNNEISEKSEIFDDQFSVERPDGSNFTLKIRSTKLEDSAMYFCASSVPAGATYNEQFFGPGTRLTVL.

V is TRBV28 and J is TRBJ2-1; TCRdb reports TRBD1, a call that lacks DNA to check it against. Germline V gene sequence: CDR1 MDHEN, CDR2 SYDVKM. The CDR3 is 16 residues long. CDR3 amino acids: CASSLSPGQDKNEQFF. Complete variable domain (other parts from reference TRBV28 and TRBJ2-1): DVKVTQSSRYLVKRTGEKVFLECVQDMDHENMFWYRQDPGLGLRLIYFSYDVKMKEKGDIPEGYSVSREKKERFSLILESASTNQTSMYLCASSLSPGQDKNEQFFGPGTRLTVL.

CDR3 amino acids: CASRGRDSGANVLTF. The chain joins TRBV19 to TRBJ2-6. The CDR3 runs to 15 residues. Germline assignment: CDR1 LNHDA and CDR2 SQIVND (reference sequence).

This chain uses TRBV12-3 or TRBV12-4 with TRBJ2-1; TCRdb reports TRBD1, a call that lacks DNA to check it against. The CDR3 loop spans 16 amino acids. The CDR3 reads CASSSLLTGGYNEQFF.

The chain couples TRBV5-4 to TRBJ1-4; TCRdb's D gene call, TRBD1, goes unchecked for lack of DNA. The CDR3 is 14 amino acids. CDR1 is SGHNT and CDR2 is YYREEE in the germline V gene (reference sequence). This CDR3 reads CASSYTGGGEKLFF.

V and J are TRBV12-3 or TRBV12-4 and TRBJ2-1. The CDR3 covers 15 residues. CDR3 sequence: CASSLDRASYNEQFF.

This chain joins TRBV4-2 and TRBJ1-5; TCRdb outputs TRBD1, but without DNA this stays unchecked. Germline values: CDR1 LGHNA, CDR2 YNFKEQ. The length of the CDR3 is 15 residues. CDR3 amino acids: CASSQGGAPNQPQHF.

CDR3 in amino acids: CASSFTNTGELFF. The gene calls are TRBV7-9 and TRBJ2-2. CDR1 SEHNR and CDR2 FQNEAQ come from the germline V gene (reference sequence). The CDR3 extends over 13 amino acids.

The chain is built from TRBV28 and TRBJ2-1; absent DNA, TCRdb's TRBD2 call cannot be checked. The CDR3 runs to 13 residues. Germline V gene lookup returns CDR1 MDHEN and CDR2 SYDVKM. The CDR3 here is CASMTSGRAEQFF. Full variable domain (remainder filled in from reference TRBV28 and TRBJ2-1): DVKVTQSSRYLVKRTGEKVFLECVQDMDHENMFWYRQDPGLGLRLIYFSYDVKMKEKGDIPEGYSVSREKKERFSLILESASTNQTSMYLCASMTSGRAEQFFGPGTRLTVL.

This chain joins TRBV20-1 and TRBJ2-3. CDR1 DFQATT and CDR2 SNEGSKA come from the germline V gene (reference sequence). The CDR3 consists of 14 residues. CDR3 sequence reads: CSASESGIGHTQYF.

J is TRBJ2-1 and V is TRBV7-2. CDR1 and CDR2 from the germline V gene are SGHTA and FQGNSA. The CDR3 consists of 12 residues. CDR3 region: CASSLVGTEQFF.

The chain's CDR3 is CASSYGGDEQYF. This sequence joins TRBV12-3 or TRBV12-4 and TRBJ2-7. The CDR3 contains 12 residues.

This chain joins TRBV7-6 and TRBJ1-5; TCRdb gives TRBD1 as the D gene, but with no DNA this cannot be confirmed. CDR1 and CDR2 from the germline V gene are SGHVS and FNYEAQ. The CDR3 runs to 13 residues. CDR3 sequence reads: CASSLGGGQPQHF.

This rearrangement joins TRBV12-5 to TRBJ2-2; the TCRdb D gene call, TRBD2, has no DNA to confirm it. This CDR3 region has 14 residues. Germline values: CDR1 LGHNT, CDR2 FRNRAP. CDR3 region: CAGSRGGVAGELFF.

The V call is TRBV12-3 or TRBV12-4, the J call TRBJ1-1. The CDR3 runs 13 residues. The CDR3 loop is CASDDTVNTEAFF.

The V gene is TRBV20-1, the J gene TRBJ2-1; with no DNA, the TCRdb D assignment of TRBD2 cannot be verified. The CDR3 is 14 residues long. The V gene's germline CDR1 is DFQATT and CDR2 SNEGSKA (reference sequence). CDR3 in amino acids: CSASSGSLNNEQFF.

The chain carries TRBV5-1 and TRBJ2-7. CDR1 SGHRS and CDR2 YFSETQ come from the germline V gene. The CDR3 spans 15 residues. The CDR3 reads CASSLAVVPSDEQYF. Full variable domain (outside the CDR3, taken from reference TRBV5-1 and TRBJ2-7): KAGVTQTPRYLIKTRGQQVTLSCSPISGHRSVSWYQQTPGQGLQFLFEYFSETQRNKGNFPGRFSGRQFSNSRSEMNVSTLELGDSALYLCASSLAVVPSDEQYFGPGTRLTVT.

Here the CDR3 reads CASSQDLLNGETQYF. This rearrangement joins TRBV14 to TRBJ2-5. Per the germline V gene, CDR1 is SGHDN and CDR2 is FVKESK. The CDR3 is made up of 15 amino acids.

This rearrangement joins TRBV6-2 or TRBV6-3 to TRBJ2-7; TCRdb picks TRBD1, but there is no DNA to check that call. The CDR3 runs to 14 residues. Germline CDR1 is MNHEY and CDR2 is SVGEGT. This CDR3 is CASSRDSQPYEQYF.

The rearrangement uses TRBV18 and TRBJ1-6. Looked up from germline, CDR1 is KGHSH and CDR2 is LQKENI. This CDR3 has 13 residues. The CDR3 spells CASSPLGGSPLHF. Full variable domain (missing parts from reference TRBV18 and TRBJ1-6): NAGVMQNPRHLVRRRGQEARLRCSPMKGHSHVYWYRQLPEEGLKFMVYLQKENIIDESGMPKERFSAEFPKEGPSILRIQQVVRGDSAAYFCASSPLGGSPLHFGNGTRLTVT.

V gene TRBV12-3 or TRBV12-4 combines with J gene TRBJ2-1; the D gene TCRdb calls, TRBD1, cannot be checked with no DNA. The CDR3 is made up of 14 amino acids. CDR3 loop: CALSLGLPGDEQFF.

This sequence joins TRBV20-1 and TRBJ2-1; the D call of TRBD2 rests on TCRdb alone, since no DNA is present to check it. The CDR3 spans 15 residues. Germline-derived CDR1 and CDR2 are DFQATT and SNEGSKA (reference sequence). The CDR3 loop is CSASMVAVGRDEQFF.

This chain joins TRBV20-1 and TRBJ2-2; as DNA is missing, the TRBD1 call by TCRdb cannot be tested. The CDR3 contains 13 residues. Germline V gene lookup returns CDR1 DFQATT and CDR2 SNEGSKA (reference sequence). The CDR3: CSASREKTGELFF.

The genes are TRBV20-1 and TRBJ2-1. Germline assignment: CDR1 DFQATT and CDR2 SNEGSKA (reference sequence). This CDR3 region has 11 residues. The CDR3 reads CSAGQTNEQFF.

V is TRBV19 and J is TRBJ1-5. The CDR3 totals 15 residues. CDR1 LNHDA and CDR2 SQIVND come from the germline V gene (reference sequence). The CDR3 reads CASSREQHSNQPQHF.

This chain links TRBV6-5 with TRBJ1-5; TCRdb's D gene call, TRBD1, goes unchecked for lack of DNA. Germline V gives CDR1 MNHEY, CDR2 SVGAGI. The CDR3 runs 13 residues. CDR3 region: CASRPGQGQPQHF.

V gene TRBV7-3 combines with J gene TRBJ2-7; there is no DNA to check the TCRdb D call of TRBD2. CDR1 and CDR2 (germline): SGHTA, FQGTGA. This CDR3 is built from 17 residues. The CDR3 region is CASSLQGGEGLSYEQYF.